This T cell receptor (beta chain) was profiled in a study of beta chain features in type 1 diabetes (dated by TCRdb to the late 2010s). Background on the whole study: Patients and healthy donors did not differ in mean age, gender distribution, total cell number or subset yield. A total of some 100,000,000 sorted cells were examined across all samples, and a strong correlation was observed between cell number per subset and RNA yield. The study compared TCRB repertoires of sorted circulating CD4+ T cell subsets between recently diagnosed type 1 diabetes patients and matched healthy donors. Naive and central memory subsets were obtained from all 30 or so donors, but regulatory and stem cell-like memory subsets were isolated from only 8 patients and roughly eight healthy donors.

The CDR3 numbers 16 residues from cysteine through phenylalanine. Just the 48-base CDR3 DNA is kept, in frame starting at base 1. V is shortened by 3 bases, J by 2 bases, and the region joining them spans 16 bases. As encoded in the germline V gene, CDR1 is KGHSH while CDR2 is LQKENI. In the case of this clone: Its binding antigen is unknown. The input lacks base qualities; no much larger clone sits a single base away.

The study at large found these results: Because cDNA was sequenced instead of genomic DNA, activated cells with high expression could be over-represented, although the groups did not differ in activation or CD3 levels. Fewer insertions and more nucleotide deletions at VDJ recombination sites were observed in patients with type 1 diabetes, implying thymic rearrangement abnormalities. In all four CD4+ subsets, TCRB CDR3 length was moderately but significantly shorter in type 1 diabetes patients. The naive, central memory and regulatory TCRB repertoires appeared to resemble one another more closely among patients than among healthy donors. PCR might favor shorter templates, but patient and control samples were amplified and corrected together, so any skew would affect both groups equally. Because the HLA sub-analyses included only small numbers of individuals, any influence of HLA type on TCRB rearrangement was left unresolved.

The entire amount of isolated RNA was reverse transcribed using the High Capacity cDNA Reverse Transcription Kit, so the sequenced TCRB transcripts were expressed ones. Deep immunoSEQ sequencing was performed on naive, central memory and regulatory T cell samples, with an average of around 3.4 million total reads per sample. Sorted cells were lysed in RLT buffer, and RNA was extracted using DNase-treated RNeasy Micro or Mini kits according to cell number. To prevent cross-contamination, each cell subset was processed individually, whereas patient and healthy donor samples were processed jointly. Using the immunoSEQ multiplex PCR, TCRB sequences were amplified from cDNA into 87-bp fragments spanning the CDR3 region. Sequencing of the amplicons was performed on the Illumina HiSeq platform. Processing in the source paper ran as follows. Synthetic template baselines were used to correct PCR bias computationally, reads within Hamming distance 2 were collapsed together, and singletons that could not be merged were discarded. Reads were aligned against IMGT to assign V, D and J genes, CDR3 length and insertions or deletions at six rearrangement sites. Within each subset, clonotype counts were normalized to sorted cell number, and only after that were true diversity and Gini coefficients computed with the tcR R package. The overlap coefficient, calculated on TCRB nucleotide sequences, was used to quantify repertoire sharing. Out-of-frame TCRB sequences from naive cells were analyzed as a proxy for the pre-selection repertoire. As stored in TCRdb, this immuneACCESS dataset retains in-frame rearrangements with V and J assigned. A fraction of the clones does not appear; measured against another copy, unresolved V genes explain less than half of the discrepancy, and the remainder lacks a known reason. V and J calls and clone size are those listed in that table; D and trimming were worked out from the DNA. This sample holds more than 250,000 clones; roughly 22% were observed only once. Together, the top ten hold 0.025% to 0.035% of the sample.

A single peripheral blood draw of around 100 mL on average was collected from each donor into heparinised tubes. Using a panel that included CD45RO, CCR7, CD25, CD127, CD95 and CD27, naive, central memory, regulatory and stem cell-like memory CD4+ T cells were sorted on a BD FACSAria II. Purity was above 98% for every sorted population. PBMCs were separated immediately by Lymphoprep density gradient centrifugation and were stained directly, without being cultured. So that batch effects would be minimized, each experiment stained and sorted samples in pairs, pairing one healthy donor with one patient.

The sequence joins TRBV18 to TRBJ2-5; no confident D gene assignment can be made. What was sequenced was naive CD4+ T cells from blood. Explained via the paper, the cell subset or site label denotes: true naive CD4+ T cells. This clonotype was obtained from a woman between 40 and 50 years old with type 1 diabetes. The nucleotide sequence reads as follows: TGTGCCAGCTCACCTGCCCAGGCGACAAGGCAAGAGACCCAGTACTTC. This translates into CASSPAQATRQETQYF.